This T cell receptor beta chain is from a study of cytomegalovirus exposure and HLA in healthy donors. 60 Vbeta and 13 Jbeta primers were used in PCR. Sequencing used immunoSEQ multiplex PCR; TCRdb keeps in-frame clones, though not all of them. This sample has some 160,000 clones, with approximately 84% found just once. Germline V lookup: CDR1 MDHEN, CDR2 SYDVKM. Trimming cost V 5 bases and J 1 base; bases outside gene matches: 6. This CDR3 spans 15 amino acids. The chain is built from TRBV28 and TRBJ1-2, with 8 bases identical to TRBD1. Sequencing input: PBMCs. This TCR was recovered from a man over 45 in good health and CMV-seropositive. The chain's CDR3 is CASSVTGDYNYGYTF. The CDR3 coding sequence is TGTGCCAGCAGTGTGACAGGGGACTATAACTATGGCTACACCTTC.